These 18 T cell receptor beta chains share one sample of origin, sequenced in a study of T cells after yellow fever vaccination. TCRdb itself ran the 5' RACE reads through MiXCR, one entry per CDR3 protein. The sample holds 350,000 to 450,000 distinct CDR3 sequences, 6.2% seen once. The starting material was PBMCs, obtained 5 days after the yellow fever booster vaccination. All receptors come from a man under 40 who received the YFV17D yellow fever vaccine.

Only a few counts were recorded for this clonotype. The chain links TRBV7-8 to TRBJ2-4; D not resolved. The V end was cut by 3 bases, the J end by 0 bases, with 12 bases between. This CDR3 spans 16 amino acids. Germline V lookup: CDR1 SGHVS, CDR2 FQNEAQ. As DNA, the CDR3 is TGTGCCAGCAGCTTTGGCACTACCGTAGCCAAAAACATTCAGTACTTC. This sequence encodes CASSFGTTVAKNIQYF.

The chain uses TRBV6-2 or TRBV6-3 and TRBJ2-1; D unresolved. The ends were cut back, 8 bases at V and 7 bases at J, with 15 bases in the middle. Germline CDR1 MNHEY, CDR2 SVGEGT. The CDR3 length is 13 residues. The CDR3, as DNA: TGTGCCAGCCGCACCGGGTATAGAAATGAGCAGTTCTTC. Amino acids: CASRTGYRNEQFF.

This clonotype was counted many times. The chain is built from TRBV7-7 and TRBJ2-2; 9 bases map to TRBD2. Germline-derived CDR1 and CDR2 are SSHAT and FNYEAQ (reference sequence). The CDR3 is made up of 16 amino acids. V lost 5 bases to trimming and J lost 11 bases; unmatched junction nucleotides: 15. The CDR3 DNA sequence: TGTGCCAGCAGCGGAGGGCCGACTAGCGGACATATAGAGCTGTTTTTT. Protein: CASSGGPTSGHIELFF.

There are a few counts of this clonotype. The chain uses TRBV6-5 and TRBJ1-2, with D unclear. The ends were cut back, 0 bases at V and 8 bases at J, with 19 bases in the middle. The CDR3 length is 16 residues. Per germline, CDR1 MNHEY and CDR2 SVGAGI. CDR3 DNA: TGTGCCAGCAGTTACTCGACATGGGAGTCGACGTGGGGCTACACCTTC. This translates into CASSYSTWESTWGYTF.

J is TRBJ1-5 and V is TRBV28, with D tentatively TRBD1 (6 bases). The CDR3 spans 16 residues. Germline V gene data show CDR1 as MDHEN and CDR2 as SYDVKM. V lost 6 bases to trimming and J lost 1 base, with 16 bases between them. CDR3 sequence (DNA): TGTGCCAGCAGCCCAGGTGGGGGGGCAAGCAATCAGCCCCAGCATTTT. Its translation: CASSPGGGASNQPQHF.

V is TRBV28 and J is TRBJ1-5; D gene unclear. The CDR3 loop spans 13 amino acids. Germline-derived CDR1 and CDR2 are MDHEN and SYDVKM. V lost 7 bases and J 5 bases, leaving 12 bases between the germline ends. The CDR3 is CASITFGDQPQHF. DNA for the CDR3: TGTGCCAGCATTACCTTCGGGGATCAGCCCCAGCATTTT.

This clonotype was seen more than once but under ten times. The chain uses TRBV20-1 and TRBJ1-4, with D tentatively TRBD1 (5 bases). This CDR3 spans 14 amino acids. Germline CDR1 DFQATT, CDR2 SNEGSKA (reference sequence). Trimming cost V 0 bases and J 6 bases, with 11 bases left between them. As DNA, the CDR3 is TGCAGTGCTAGAGAAGGGACGGCCGATGAAAAACTGTTTTTT. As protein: CSAREGTADEKLFF.

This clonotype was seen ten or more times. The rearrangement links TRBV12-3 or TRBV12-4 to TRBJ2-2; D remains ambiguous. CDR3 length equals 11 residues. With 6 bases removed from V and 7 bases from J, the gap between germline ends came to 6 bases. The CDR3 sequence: CASRVVGELFF. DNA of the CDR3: TGTGCCAGCAGGGTCGTCGGGGAGCTGTTTTTT.

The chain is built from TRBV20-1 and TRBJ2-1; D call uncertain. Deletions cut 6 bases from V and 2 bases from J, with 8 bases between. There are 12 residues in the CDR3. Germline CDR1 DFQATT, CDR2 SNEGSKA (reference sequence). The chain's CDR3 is CSAPTAYNEQFF. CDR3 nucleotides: TGCAGTGCACCCACAGCCTACAATGAGCAGTTCTTC.

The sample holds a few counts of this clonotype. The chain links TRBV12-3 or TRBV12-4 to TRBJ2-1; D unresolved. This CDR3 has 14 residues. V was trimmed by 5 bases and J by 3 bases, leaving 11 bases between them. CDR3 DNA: TGTGCCAGCAGTACCAGCGACCACTACAATGAGCAGTTCTTC. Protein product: CASSTSDHYNEQFF.

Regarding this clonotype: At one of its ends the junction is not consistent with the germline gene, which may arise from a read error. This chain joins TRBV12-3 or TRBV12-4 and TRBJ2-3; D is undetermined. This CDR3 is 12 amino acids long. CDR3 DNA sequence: TGTGCCAACAGTTTAAGGACAGATACGCAGTATTTT. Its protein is CANSLRTDTQYF.

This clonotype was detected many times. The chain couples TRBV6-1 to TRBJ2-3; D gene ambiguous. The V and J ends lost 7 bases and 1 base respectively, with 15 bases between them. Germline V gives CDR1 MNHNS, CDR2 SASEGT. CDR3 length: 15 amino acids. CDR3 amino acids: CASTFNDPGTDTQYF. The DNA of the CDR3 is TGTGCCAGCACCTTCAACGACCCGGGCACAGATACGCAGTATTTT.

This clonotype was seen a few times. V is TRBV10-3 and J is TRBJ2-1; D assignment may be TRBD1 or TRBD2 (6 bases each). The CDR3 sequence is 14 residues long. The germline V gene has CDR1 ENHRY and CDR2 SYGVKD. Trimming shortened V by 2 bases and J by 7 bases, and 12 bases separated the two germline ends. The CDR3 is CAISEDRGRNEQFF. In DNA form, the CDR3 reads TGTGCCATCAGTGAGGATAGGGGGAGGAATGAGCAGTTCTTC.

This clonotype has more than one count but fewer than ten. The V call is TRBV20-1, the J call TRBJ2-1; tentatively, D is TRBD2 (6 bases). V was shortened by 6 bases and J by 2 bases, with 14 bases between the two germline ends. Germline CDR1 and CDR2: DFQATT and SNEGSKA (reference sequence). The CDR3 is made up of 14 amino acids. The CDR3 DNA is TGCAGTGCGACTAGGTTTAGGACCTACAATGAGCAGTTCTTC. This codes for CSATRFRTYNEQFF.

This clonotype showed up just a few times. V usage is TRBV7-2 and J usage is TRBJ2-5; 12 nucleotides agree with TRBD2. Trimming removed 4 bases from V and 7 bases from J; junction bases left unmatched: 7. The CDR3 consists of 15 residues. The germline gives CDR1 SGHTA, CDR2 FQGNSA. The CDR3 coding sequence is TGTGCCAGCAGCTCGACCTCTAGCGGGGGGGGGACCCAGTACTTC. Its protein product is CASSSTSSGGGTQYF.

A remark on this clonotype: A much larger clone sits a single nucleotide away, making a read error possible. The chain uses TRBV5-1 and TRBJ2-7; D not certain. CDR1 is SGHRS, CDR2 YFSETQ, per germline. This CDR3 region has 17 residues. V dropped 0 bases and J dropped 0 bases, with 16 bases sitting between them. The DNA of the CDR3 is TGCGCCAGCAGCTTGGCCTACCTGGCGGCCAGCTCCTACGAGCAGTACTTC. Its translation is CASSLAYLAASSYEQYF. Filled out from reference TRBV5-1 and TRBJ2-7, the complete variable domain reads KAGVTQTPRYLIKTRGQQVTLSCSPISGHRSVSWYQQTPGQGLQFLFEYFSETQRNKGNFPGRFSGRQFSNSRSEMNVSTLELGDSALYLCASSLAYLAASSYEQYFGPGTRLTVT.

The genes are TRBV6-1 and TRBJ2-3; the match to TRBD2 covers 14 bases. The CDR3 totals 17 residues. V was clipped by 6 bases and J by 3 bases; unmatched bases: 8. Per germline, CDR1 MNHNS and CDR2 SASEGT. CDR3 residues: CASSTGTSGRGTDTQYF. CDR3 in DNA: TGTGCCAGCAGCACCGGGACTAGCGGGAGAGGAACAGATACGCAGTATTTT.

The CDR3 is CASSELASGANVLTF. The CDR3 DNA follows: TGTGCCAGCAGTGAATTAGCCTCTGGGGCCAACGTCCTGACTTTC. The rearrangement links TRBV2 to TRBJ2-6; D unresolved. Trimming left V 2 bases short and J 0 bases short, with 5 bases between. The germline V gene encodes CDR1 SNHLY and CDR2 FYNNEI. This CDR3 is 15 amino acids long.